The TCR beta chain under discussion was sequenced for a study of blood T cell repertoires in COVID-19. The germline V and J ends were trimmed by 1 base and 4 bases, with 12 bases remaining between them. The CDR3 extends over 15 amino acids. CDR1 is SGDLS, CDR2 YYNGEE, per germline. Assay: immunoSEQ multiplex PCR; the TCRdb copy retains only in-frame clones and omits some. This sample yields a few hundred thousand clones, of which 65% to 90% are seen a single time; about 8% belongs to the top ten. The specimen was peripheral blood. This receptor was taken from a woman aged 50 to 60 with acute or convalescent COVID-19. The rearrangement joins TRBV9 to TRBJ1-3, with D possibly being TRBD1 (5 bases). Written as DNA, the CDR3 is TGTGCCAGCAGCGTACCTCAGGGCGAAGGAAACACCATATATTTT. Protein product: CASSVPQGEGNTIYF.